This is a list of T cell receptor beta chains from one sample in a study of cytomegalovirus exposure and HLA in healthy donors. Using immunoSEQ multiplex PCR, the repertoire was profiled, and TCRdb retains in-frame clones only, with some absent. Among 95,000 to 150,000 clones listed, 80% to 90% were seen once. Sequenced: PBMCs. The receptors come from a young woman in good health and CMV-seronegative. Each CDR3 is given with its conserved first and last residue. D genes are given only for firm matches. The size field is filled for only some rows; it gives once, few, many or a size class.

size | J | V | D | CDR3 | DNA
NA | TRBJ1-2 | TRBV7-9 | NA | CASSPLGGIYGYTF | TGTGCCAGCAGCCCCCTGGGGGGGATCTATGGCTACACCTTC
NA | TRBJ1-1 | TRBV30 | TRBD1 | CALDRGNTEAFF | TGTGCCTTGGACAGGGGGAACACTGAAGCTTTCTTT
once | TRBJ2-5 | TRBV7-9 | NA | CASSLVSSLQETQYF | TGTGCCAGCAGCTTAGTATCTAGTCTCCAAGAGACCCAGTACTTC
NA | TRBJ2-7 | TRBV18 | TRBD2 | CASSPPLASSYEQYF | TGTGCCAGCTCACCGCCACTAGCGAGCTCCTACGAGCAGTACTTC
NA | TRBJ1-1 | TRBV30 | TRBD1 | CAWSVGQGSTEAFF | TGTGCCTGGAGTGTAGGACAGGGTTCCACTGAAGCTTTCTTT
NA | TRBJ1-3 | TRBV5-1 | NA | CASSDNSGNTIYF | TGCGCCAGCAGCGACAACTCTGGAAACACCATATATTTT
NA | TRBJ2-7 | TRBV27 | NA | CASSLTGWSLYEQYF | TGTGCCAGCAGTTTGACGGGATGGTCCCTATACGAGCAGTACTTC
NA | TRBJ2-3 | TRBV6-4 | TRBD2 | CASSRGLEGSDTQYF | TGTGCCAGCAGCCGGGGACTAGAAGGGTCAGATACGCAGTATTTT
NA | TRBJ1-5 | TRBV11-2 | TRBD1 | CASSLDGTGSQPQHF | TGTGCCAGCAGCTTAGATGGGACAGGGTCACAGCCCCAGCATTTT
NA | TRBJ1-1 | TRBV4-1 | NA | CASSQAGITEAFF | TGCGCCAGCAGCCAGGCAGGTATTACTGAAGCTTTCTTT
NA | TRBJ2-7 | TRBV28 | TRBD1 | CASSPVPGGQSSYEQYF | TGTGCCAGCAGTCCCGTCCCAGGGGGCCAAAGCTCCTACGAGCAGTACTTC
NA | TRBJ2-2 | TRBV4-3 | TRBD2 | CASSQDLAGGRFGGELFF | TGCGCCAGCAGCCAAGATCTGGCGGGAGGGCGGTTTGGCGGGGAGCTGTTTTTT
once | TRBJ2-3 | TRBV18 | NA | CASSTDTDTQYF | TGTGCCAGCTCAACTGACACAGATACGCAGTATTTT
NA | TRBJ1-5 | TRBV15 | NA | CATSREIQGNNQPQHF | TGTGCCACCAGCAGAGAGATCCAGGGTAACAATCAGCCCCAGCATTTT
once | TRBJ2-1 | TRBV4-3 | TRBD1 | CASSQGGTGVYNEQFF | TGCGCCAGCAGCCAAGGCGGGACAGGGGTATACAATGAGCAGTTCTTC
NA | TRBJ1-5 | TRBV28 | NA | CVTSGDNQPQHF | TGTGTCACCTCAGGGGACAATCAGCCCCAGCATTTT
NA | TRBJ1-5 | TRBV7-2 | NA | CASSLWADNQPQHF | TGTGCCAGCAGCTTATGGGCAGATAATCAGCCCCAGCATTTT
once | TRBJ2-3 | TRBV11-3 | TRBD2 | CASSFSGSSTDTQYF | TGTGCCAGCAGCTTTAGCGGGTCTAGCACAGATACGCAGTATTTT
NA | TRBJ2-3 | TRBV27 | NA | CASRILGSSDTQYF | TGTGCCAGCAGGATACTCGGGAGTTCAGATACGCAGTATTTT
once | TRBJ1-1 | TRBV28 | NA | CASSFSFNTEAFF | TGTGCCAGCAGTTTTTCTTTTAACACTGAAGCTTTCTTT
NA | TRBJ1-1 | TRBV18 | NA | CASSPSTEAFF | TGTGCCAGCTCACCTAGCACTGAAGCTTTCTTT
NA | TRBJ2-3 | TRBV18 | NA | CASSTNEGTDTQYF | TGTGCCAGCTCTACTAATGAGGGAACAGATACGCAGTATTTT
NA | TRBJ2-2 | TRBV7-6 | NA | CASSSSPSSAQNTGELFF | TGTGCCAGCAGCTCCAGCCCATCTAGCGCACAGAACACCGGGGAGCTGTTTTTT
NA | TRBJ1-4 | TRBV2 | NA | CASSEGDIGNEKLFF | TGTGCCAGCAGTGAAGGGGACATTGGTAATGAAAAACTGTTTTTT
NA | TRBJ2-7 | TRBV5-6 | TRBD2 | CASSSGLASSYEQYF | TGTGCCAGCAGCTCGGGACTAGCGAGCTCCTACGAGCAGTACTTC
NA | TRBJ2-1 | TRBV28 | TRBD2 | CASSFARVLAGGYNEQFF | TGTGCCAGCAGTTTCGCACGTGTCTTAGCGGGAGGTTATAATGAGCAGTTCTTC